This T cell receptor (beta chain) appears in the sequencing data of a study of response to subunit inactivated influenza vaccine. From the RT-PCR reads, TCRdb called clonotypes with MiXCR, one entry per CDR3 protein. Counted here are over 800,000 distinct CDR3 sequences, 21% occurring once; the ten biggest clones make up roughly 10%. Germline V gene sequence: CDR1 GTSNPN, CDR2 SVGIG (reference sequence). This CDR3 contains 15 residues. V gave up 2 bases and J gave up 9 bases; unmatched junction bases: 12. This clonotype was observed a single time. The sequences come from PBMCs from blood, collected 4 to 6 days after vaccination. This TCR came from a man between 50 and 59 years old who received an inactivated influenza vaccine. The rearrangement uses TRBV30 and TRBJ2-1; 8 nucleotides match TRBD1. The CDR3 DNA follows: TGTGCCTGGAGTTACACGGGACAGGCTTCTACTGAGCAGTTCTTC. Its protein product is CAWSYTGQASTEQFF.